Listed below are T cell receptor beta chains from one sample, sequenced in a study of T cell responses to AZD1222 COVID-19 vaccine. The assay was immunoSEQ multiplex PCR, and TCRdb's table has in-frame clones only and misses some. The sample has 250,000 or so clones; 80% to 95% are singletons. The specimen comprised peripheral blood, sampled on day 0 of AZD1222 vaccination. All receptors come from an adult in good health. The CDR3 runs from the conserved cysteine through the conserved F or W. D genes are given only for firm matches. A row's size may be missing; if present it is once, few, many or a size class.

D: NA; V: TRBV12-3/TRBV12-4; size: NA; J: TRBJ1-2; DNA: TGTGCCAGCACCCTGGACCGACTTTGGGGCTACACCTTC; CDR3: CASTLDRLWGYTF
D: NA; V: TRBV11-2; size: NA; J: TRBJ2-3; DNA: TGTGCCAGCAGCTTAGGTGGCACAGATACGCAGTATTTT; CDR3: CASSLGGTDTQYF
D: NA; V: TRBV3-1/TRBV3-2; size: NA; J: TRBJ2-5; DNA: TGTGCCAGCAGCCAAGCTGGGGAGACCCAGTACTTC; CDR3: CASSQAGETQYF
D: NA; V: TRBV7-9; size: NA; J: TRBJ1-1; DNA: TGTGCCAGCAGCTTAGAGGTCACGGGTTCCAGAGCTTTCTTT; CDR3: CASSLEVTGSRAFF
D: NA; V: TRBV4-3; size: NA; J: TRBJ2-2; DNA: TGCGCCAGCAGCCAAGCCATCCTCAGGGATTATACCGGGGAGCTGTTTTTT; CDR3: CASSQAILRDYTGELFF
D: TRBD2; V: TRBV9; size: NA; J: TRBJ2-1; DNA: TGTGCCAGCAGCGTTGCTAGCGGGGGTTACAATGAGCAGTTCTTC; CDR3: CASSVASGGYNEQFF
D: NA; V: TRBV3-1/TRBV3-2; size: once; J: TRBJ2-1; DNA: TGTGCCAGCAGCCAGAGGAGGAATGAGCAGTTCTTC; CDR3: CASSQRRNEQFF
D: NA; V: TRBV11-3; size: NA; J: TRBJ1-4; DNA: TGTGCCAGCAGCTTCTATCACCCTGGCAAGGATGAAAAACTGTTTTTT; CDR3: CASSFYHPGKDEKLFF
D: TRBD1; V: TRBV7-3; size: NA; J: TRBJ2-7; DNA: TGTGCCAGCAGCCCTGACAGGGGTGACGAGCAGTACTTC; CDR3: CASSPDRGDEQYF
D: NA; V: TRBV6-4; size: NA; J: TRBJ2-3; DNA: TGTGCCAGCAGTGACGAGGCGGGCTCTAGCACAGATACGCAGTATTTT; CDR3: CASSDEAGSSTDTQYF
D: TRBD2; V: TRBV3-1/TRBV3-2; size: NA; J: TRBJ2-1; DNA: TGTGCCAGCAGCTACGCGGGGGGCCCTGTGGAGTTCTTC; CDR3: CASSYAGGPVEFF
D: NA; V: TRBV7-2; size: few; J: TRBJ1-6; DNA: TGTGCCAGCAGCTCAATGGGGGGGAGGACTTCACCCCTCCACTTT; CDR3: CASSSMGGRTSPLHF
D: NA; V: TRBV2; size: NA; J: TRBJ1-4; DNA: TGTGCCAGCAGTCCCCTGATGGGGATTGAAAAACTGTTTTTT; CDR3: CASSPLMGIEKLFF
D: NA; V: TRBV4-1; size: NA; J: TRBJ2-5; DNA: TGCGCCAGCGGACCGGGGGAGACCCAGTACTTC; CDR3: CASGPGETQYF
D: TRBD2; V: TRBV27; size: NA; J: TRBJ2-1; DNA: TGTGCCAGCACCCCTGGACTAGCCCACAATGAGCAGTTCTTC; CDR3: CASTPGLAHNEQFF
D: TRBD2; V: TRBV18; size: NA; J: TRBJ2-1; DNA: TGTGCCAGCTCACCACCGTCTAGCGGAGACAATGAGCAGTTCTTC; CDR3: CASSPPSSGDNEQFF
D: NA; V: TRBV7-8; size: NA; J: TRBJ2-6; DNA: TGTGCCAGCATCCCGGGACCCTCTGGGGCCAACGTCCTGACTTTC; CDR3: CASIPGPSGANVLTF
D: NA; V: TRBV21-1; size: NA; J: TRBJ2-7; DNA: TGTGCCAGCAGCAAAGTATTTCGGGGCGCCTCCTACGAGCAGTACTTC; CDR3: CASSKVFRGASYEQYF
D: NA; V: TRBV7-2; size: NA; J: TRBJ1-5; DNA: TGTGCCAGCAGCTTACGGGGGGATCAGCCCCAGCATTTT; CDR3: CASSLRGDQPQHF
D: NA; V: TRBV7-9; size: NA; J: TRBJ1-6; DNA: TGTGCCAGCAGCTCCGGACAGTATAATTCACCCCTCCACTTT; CDR3: CASSSGQYNSPLHF
D: TRBD1; V: TRBV19; size: NA; J: TRBJ2-3; DNA: TGTGCCAGTAGTACTCGGGACAGACTGAGCACAGATACGCAGTATTTT; CDR3: CASSTRDRLSTDTQYF
D: NA; V: TRBV3-1/TRBV3-2; size: NA; J: TRBJ1-1; DNA: TGTGCCAGCAGCCCGGTGTACGCAACTGAAGCTTTCTTT; CDR3: CASSPVYATEAFF
D: NA; V: TRBV7-9; size: once; J: TRBJ2-2; DNA: TGTGCCAGCAGCTTAAATCCCGGGGGGGAGCTGTTTTTT; CDR3: CASSLNPGGELFF
D: TRBD2; V: TRBV6-5; size: NA; J: TRBJ2-7; DNA: TGTGCCAGCAGCGGACTAGCGGGGGGGCACGACGAGCAGTACTTC; CDR3: CASSGLAGGHDEQYF
D: TRBD1; V: TRBV5-1; size: NA; J: TRBJ1-3; DNA: TGCGCCAGCAGCTTGAGCACAGGGGGCGGTGGAAACACCATATATTTT; CDR3: CASSLSTGGGGNTIYF